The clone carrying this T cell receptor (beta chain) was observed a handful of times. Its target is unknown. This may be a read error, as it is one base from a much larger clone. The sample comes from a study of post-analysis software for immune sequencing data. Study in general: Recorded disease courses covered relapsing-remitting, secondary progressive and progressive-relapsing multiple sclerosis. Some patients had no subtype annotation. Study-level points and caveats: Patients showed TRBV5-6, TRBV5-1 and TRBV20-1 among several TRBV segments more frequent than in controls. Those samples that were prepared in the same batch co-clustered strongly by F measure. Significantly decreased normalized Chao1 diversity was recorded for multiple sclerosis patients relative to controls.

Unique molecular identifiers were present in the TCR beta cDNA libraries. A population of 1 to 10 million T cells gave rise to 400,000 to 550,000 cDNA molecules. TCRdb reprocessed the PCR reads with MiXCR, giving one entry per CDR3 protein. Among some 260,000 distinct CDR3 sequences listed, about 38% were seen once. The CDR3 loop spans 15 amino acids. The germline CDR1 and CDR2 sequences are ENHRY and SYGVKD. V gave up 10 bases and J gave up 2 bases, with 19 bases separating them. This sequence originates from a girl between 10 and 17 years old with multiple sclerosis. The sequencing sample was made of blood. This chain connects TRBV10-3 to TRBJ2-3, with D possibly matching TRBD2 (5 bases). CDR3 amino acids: CATASAVRDTDTQYF. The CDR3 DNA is TGTGCCACGGCCTCGGCAGTGAGGGACACAGATACGCAGTATTTT.